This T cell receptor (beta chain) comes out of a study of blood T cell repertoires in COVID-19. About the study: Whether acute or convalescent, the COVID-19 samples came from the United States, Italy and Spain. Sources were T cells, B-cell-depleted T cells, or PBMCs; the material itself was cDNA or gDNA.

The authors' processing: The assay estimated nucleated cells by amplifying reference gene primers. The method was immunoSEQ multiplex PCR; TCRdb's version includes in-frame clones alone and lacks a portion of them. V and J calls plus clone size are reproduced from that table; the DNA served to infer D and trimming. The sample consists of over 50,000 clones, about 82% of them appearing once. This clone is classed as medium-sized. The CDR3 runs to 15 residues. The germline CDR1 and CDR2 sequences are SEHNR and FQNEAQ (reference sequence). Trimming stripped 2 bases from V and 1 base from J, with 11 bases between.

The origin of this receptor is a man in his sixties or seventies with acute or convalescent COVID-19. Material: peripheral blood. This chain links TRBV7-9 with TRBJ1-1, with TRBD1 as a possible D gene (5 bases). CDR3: CASSLLDNPNTEAFF. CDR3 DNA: TGTGCCAGCAGCTTATTGGACAATCCGAACACTGAAGCTTTCTTT.